A selection of T cell receptor beta chains follows, all from one sample in a study of identical twins. TCRdb used MiXCR to reprocess the 5' RACE reads, holding one entry per CDR3 protein. The top ten clones hold roughly 4% of a sample with around 250,000 distinct CDR3 sequences, 10% to 15% of them seen once. Another study also made use of these data, one on yellow fever vaccine responses in identical twins.

Input material: memory (CD45RO+) T cells sorted from blood. Receptors were obtained from a woman aged 18-30 years in good health. CDR3s include the opening cysteine and the closing phenylalanine or tryptophan. The D gene is left open where the match is weak. Clone size is given for some rows only: seen once, a few or many times, or a class if the clone is expanded.

>19|NA|TRBJ2-1|TRBV6-5|NA
CASSYLNRELYLPYNEQFF
TGTGCCAGCAGTTACCTGAACAGGGAACTCTACCTGCCCTACAATGAGCAGTTCTTC
>16|few|TRBJ2-1|TRBV5-6|TRBD1
CASSFRDRSSYNEQFF
TGTGCCAGCAGCTTCCGGGACAGGTCTTCCTACAATGAGCAGTTCTTC
>15|few|TRBJ2-5|TRBV29-1|TRBD2
CSVQGAGGPGETQYF
TGCAGCGTTCAGGGAGCGGGAGGGCCGGGAGAGACCCAGTACTTC
>13|few|TRBJ1-5|TRBV5-1|TRBD1
CASSLEGAQPQHF
TGCGCCAGCAGCTTGGAGGGGGCTCAGCCCCAGCATTTT
>15|many|TRBJ2-7|TRBV5-1|TRBD1
CASSSGTGPTYEQYF
TGCGCCAGCAGCTCCGGGACAGGTCCAACCTACGAGCAGTACTTC
>13|many|TRBJ2-1|TRBV11-3|NA
CASSLGRYNEQFF
TGTGCCAGCAGCTTAGGGCGGTACAATGAGCAGTTCTTC
>14|few|TRBJ1-2|TRBV18|TRBD1
CASSPGQFNYGYTF
TGTGCCAGCTCACCGGGACAGTTTAACTATGGCTACACCTTC
>13|NA|TRBJ2-3|TRBV7-2|NA
CASSLYNTDTQYF
TGTGCCAGCAGCTTATATAACACAGATACGCAGTATTTT
>14|NA|TRBJ2-5|TRBV5-6|NA
CASSLVPGPETQYF
TGTGCCAGCAGCTTGGTTCCAGGGCCAGAGACCCAGTACTTC
>18|NA|TRBJ2-5|TRBV6-5|TRBD2
CASSYRGPSGGRDGTQYF
TGTGCCAGCAGTTACAGGGGGCCTAGCGGGGGGCGGGATGGGACCCAGTACTTC
>13|few|TRBJ1-6|TRBV28|NA
CASRRTGSSPLHF
TGTGCCAGCAGACGAACAGGGAGCTCACCCCTCCACTTT
>14|NA|TRBJ1-3|TRBV18|TRBD1
CASSPQGAVNTIYF
TGTGCCAGCTCACCACAGGGGGCCGTAAACACCATATATTTT
>12|many|TRBJ2-3|TRBV7-9|NA
CASSPPGDTQYF
TGTGCCAGCAGCCCCCCGGGGGATACGCAGTATTTT
>11|few|TRBJ2-7|TRBV20-1|NA
CSARTVLRQYF
TGCAGTGCTAGGACAGTTTTAAGGCAGTACTTC
>13|many|TRBJ2-3|TRBV29-1|TRBD1
CSAYRDRVDTQYF
TGCAGCGCCTACCGGGACAGGGTAGATACGCAGTATTTT
>12|many|TRBJ1-4|TRBV19|NA
CASAATNEKLFF
TGTGCCAGTGCGGCAACTAATGAAAAACTGTTTTTT
>14|few|TRBJ1-2|TRBV30|NA
CAWTDPGVNYGYTF
TGTGCCTGGACCGACCCGGGAGTCAACTATGGCTACACCTTC
>16|NA|TRBJ2-7|TRBV4-3|TRBD2
CASSQASGRADYEQYF
TGCGCCAGCAGCCAAGCATCAGGGAGGGCCGACTACGAGCAGTACTTC
>15|many|TRBJ2-2|TRBV6-1|NA
CASLDSPGNTGELFF
TGTGCCAGCTTAGACAGTCCAGGGAACACCGGGGAGCTGTTTTTT
>15|NA|TRBJ2-5|TRBV20-1|TRBD1
CSARDLNRGQETQYF
TGCAGTGCTAGAGATTTAAACAGGGGCCAAGAGACCCAGTACTTC
>10|NA|TRBJ2-3|TRBV6-6|NA
CASGNSGQYF
TGTGCCAGTGGTAATAGTGGTCAGTATTTT
>11|NA|TRBJ2-7|TRBV20-1|NA
CSARTGSGQYF
TGCAGTGCTAGAACAGGGTCCGGGCAGTACTTC
>15|many|TRBJ2-3|TRBV9|NA
CASSVSGLRTDTQYF
TGTGCCAGCAGCGTATCTGGACTACGCACAGATACGCAGTATTTT
>20|many|TRBJ2-1|TRBV20-1|TRBD2
CSANLGAWAGGRGAYNEQFF
TGCAGTGCTAACCTCGGAGCTTGGGCAGGAGGGCGGGGGGCCTACAATGAGCAGTTCTTC
>19|few|TRBJ2-1|TRBV28|TRBD2
CASSSLAGSLRSSYNEQFF
TGTGCCAGCAGTTCCTTAGCGGGATCCCTCAGGAGCTCCTACAATGAGCAGTTCTTC
>16|many|TRBJ2-1|TRBV5-1|TRBD1
CASSFSGQGAYNEQFF
TGCGCCAGCAGCTTCTCGGGACAGGGGGCCTACAATGAGCAGTTCTTC
>13|many|TRBJ2-5|TRBV11-2|NA
CASSLDQDMGRNF
TGTGCCAGCAGCTTAGATCAGGATATGGGGAGGAACTTC
>14|few|TRBJ2-4|TRBV4-2|TRBD1
CASSQDGQGNIQYF
TGTGCCAGCAGCCAAGACGGACAGGGAAACATTCAGTACTTC
>14|NA|TRBJ1-1|TRBV4-3|NA
CASSLQQGYTEAFF
TGCGCCAGCAGCCTACAACAGGGATACACTGAAGCTTTCTTT
>16|few|TRBJ2-2|TRBV5-1|TRBD1
CASRASGTANTGELFF
TGCGCCAGCCGCGCATCCGGGACAGCGAACACCGGGGAGCTGTTTTTT
>14|few|TRBJ1-4|TRBV10-3|NA
CATLPEAGHEKLFF
TGTGCCACCCTACCGGAGGCAGGCCATGAAAAACTGTTTTTT
>15|NA|TRBJ2-5|TRBV2|NA
CASTPNGQGRETQYF
TGTGCCAGCACCCCTAACGGGCAGGGGAGAGAGACCCAGTACTTC
>15|many|TRBJ2-1|TRBV5-1|NA
CASSLGLAGNNEQFF
TGCGCCAGCAGCTTGGGTCTAGCTGGGAACAATGAGCAGTTCTTC
>15|many|TRBJ2-1|TRBV5-1|NA
CASSSRLARDNEQFF
TGCGCCAGCAGCAGTAGGCTAGCGAGGGACAATGAGCAGTTCTTC
>15|NA|TRBJ1-1|TRBV3-1|TRBD1
CASSQGTGFNTEAFF
TGTGCCAGCAGCCAGGGGACAGGGTTCAACACTGAAGCTTTCTTT
>15|many|TRBJ1-5|TRBV3-1|NA
CASSPATGGNQPQHF
TGTGCCAGCAGCCCCGCGACCGGGGGCAATCAGCCCCAGCATTTT
>14|few|TRBJ2-7|TRBV25-1|NA
CASRSGTPSYEQYF
TGTGCCAGCAGGTCCGGTACACCGTCCTACGAGCAGTACTTC
>15|NA|TRBJ2-2|TRBV12-3/TRBV12-4|NA
CASRPLGGETGELFF
TGTGCCAGCAGGCCGCTTGGAGGGGAAACCGGGGAGCTGTTTTTT
>16|many|TRBJ2-1|TRBV4-2|TRBD2
CASSQGAAGGQVEQFF
TGTGCCAGCAGCCAAGGAGCGGCGGGGGGGCAGGTTGAGCAGTTCTTC
>17|few|TRBJ2-1|TRBV4-2|TRBD2
CASSQGPGLASYNEQFF
TGTGCCAGCAGCCAGGGCCCGGGACTAGCCTCCTACAATGAGCAGTTCTTC
>13|NA|TRBJ1-2|TRBV30|NA
CAWSGSSGYGYTF
TGTGCCTGGAGTGGGTCCTCGGGCTATGGCTACACCTTC
>10|many|TRBJ1-5|TRBV29-1|NA
CSVGPQPQHF
TGCAGCGTTGGGCCTCAGCCCCAGCATTTT
>15|NA|TRBJ1-5|TRBV3-1|NA
CASSQEWGSNQPQHF
TGTGCCAGCAGCCAAGAATGGGGTAGCAATCAGCCCCAGCATTTT
>15|few|TRBJ2-3|TRBV7-2|NA
CASSLAAVNWDTQYF
TGTGCCAGCAGCTTAGCGGCGGTCAACTGGGATACGCAGTATTTT
>17|NA|TRBJ2-1|TRBV18|NA
CASSPPGKVGSYNEQFF
TGTGCCAGCTCACCACCAGGGAAAGTCGGATCCTACAATGAGCAGTTCTTC
>18|NA|TRBJ2-6|TRBV7-3|NA
CASSPRDITYSGANVLTF
TGTGCCAGCAGTCCCAGGGACATCACTTACTCTGGGGCCAACGTCCTGACTTTC
>12|many|TRBJ2-2|TRBV24-1|NA
CATSAGAGELFF
TGTGCCACCAGTGCCGGCGCCGGGGAGCTGTTTTTT
>16|many|TRBJ2-1|TRBV5-6|TRBD2
CASSFLSGRDRNEQFF
TGTGCCAGCAGCTTTCTTAGCGGGAGGGATCGAAATGAGCAGTTCTTC
>17|few|TRBJ1-2|TRBV24-1|NA
CATSETGHPSPGNGYTF
TGTGCCACCAGTGAAACGGGACACCCCAGCCCCGGTAATGGCTACACCTTC
>14|many|TRBJ2-1|TRBV15|TRBD1
CATHGTDEFNEQFF
TGTGCCACCCACGGGACAGACGAATTCAATGAGCAGTTCTTC
>12|few|TRBJ1-2|TRBV29-1|NA
CSVSEGNYGYTF
TGCAGCGTCTCCGAAGGGAACTATGGCTACACCTTC
>16|NA|TRBJ2-3|TRBV5-6|TRBD2
CASSLISGGSTDTQYF
TGTGCCAGCAGCTTGATTTCGGGGGGGAGCACAGATACGCAGTATTTT
>11|NA|TRBJ2-7|TRBV7-2|NA
CASSSRNEQYF
TGTGCCAGCAGCTCTCGCAACGAGCAGTACTTC
>13|medium-sized|TRBJ2-7|TRBV6-2/TRBV6-3|TRBD2
CASSYSGLAAQYF
TGTGCCAGCAGTTACTCGGGACTAGCCGCGCAGTACTTC
>13|few|TRBJ2-7|TRBV6-2/TRBV6-3|TRBD1
CATTTGTAYEQYF
TGTGCCACCACGACCGGGACAGCCTACGAGCAGTACTTC
>12|many|TRBJ1-2|TRBV3-1|TRBD1
CASSGQDYGYTF
TGTGCCAGCAGCGGACAGGACTATGGCTACACCTTC
>14|many|TRBJ2-3|TRBV5-1|NA
CASSAGLFTDTQYF
TGCGCCAGCAGCGCCGGACTTTTCACAGATACGCAGTATTTT